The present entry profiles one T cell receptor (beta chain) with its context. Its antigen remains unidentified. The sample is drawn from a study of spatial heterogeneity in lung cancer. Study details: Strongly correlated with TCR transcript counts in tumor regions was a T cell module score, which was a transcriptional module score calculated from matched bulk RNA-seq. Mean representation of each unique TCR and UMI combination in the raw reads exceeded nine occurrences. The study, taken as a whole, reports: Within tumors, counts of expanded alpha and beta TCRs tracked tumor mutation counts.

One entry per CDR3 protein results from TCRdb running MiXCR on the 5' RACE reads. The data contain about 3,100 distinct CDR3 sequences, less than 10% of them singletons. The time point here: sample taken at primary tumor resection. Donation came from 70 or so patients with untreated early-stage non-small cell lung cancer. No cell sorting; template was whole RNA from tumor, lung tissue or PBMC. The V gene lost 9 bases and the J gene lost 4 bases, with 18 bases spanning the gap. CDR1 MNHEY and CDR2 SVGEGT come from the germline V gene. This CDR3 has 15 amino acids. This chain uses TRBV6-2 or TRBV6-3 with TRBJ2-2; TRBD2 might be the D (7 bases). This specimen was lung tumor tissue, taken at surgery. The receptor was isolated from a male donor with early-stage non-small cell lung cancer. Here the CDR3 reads CASALGGASTGELFF. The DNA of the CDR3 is TGTGCCAGTGCTTTAGGGGGGGCCAGCACCGGGGAGCTGTTTTTT.